The TCR beta chain described here comes from a study of blood T cells in healthy people across ages. General study points: Older individuals had lower TCR beta diversity per million T cells (the decline was roughly linear). Naive T cell percentage showed a strong correlation with TCR beta diversity.

This clonotype has ten or more counts. The target antigen is unknown. Each individual donor underwent a draw of ten milliliters of peripheral blood. This CDR3 is built from 13 residues. The germline gives CDR1 SGHKS, CDR2 YYEKEE (reference sequence). Trimming removed 4 bases at V and 0 bases at J, with 7 bases between. Through a sample-barcoded 5' primer and a J-beta primer mix, a second PCR was run for roughly 7 to 11 cycles. Every cDNA molecule carried a tag from a template-switch adaptor bearing 12 random nucleotides. TCRdb fed the 5' RACE reads into MiXCR, producing one record per CDR3 protein. The sample consists of around 2 million distinct CDR3 sequences, around 42% of them appearing once.

The rearrangement uses TRBV5-5 and TRBJ1-2; perhaps TRBD1 as D (5 bases). Input material: blood. The TCR was taken from a human donor in good health. CDR3 nucleotides: TGTGCCAGCAGCCGGGGGGCTAACTATGGCTACACCTTC. It yields the protein CASSRGANYGYTF.